The subject of this entry is one TCR beta chain. The antigen is unknown. The data are from a study of memory B cells and T cells in multiple sclerosis. Separate sequencing covered autoproliferating (CFSE-dim) and non-proliferating (CFSE-high) T cells from stimulus-free culture. Pooled replicate wells came from 5x10^7 CFSE-labeled PBMCs cultured less than eight days without stimulus. Without exogenous stimuli, about 0.51 uM CFSE-labeled PBMCs were cultured serum-free. Overall study results and limits: Shared clonotype counts depended on differing compartment clone-set sizes and were normalized.

Generated by immunoSEQ multiplex PCR, the TCRdb table keeps only in-frame clones and is missing some. The sample includes under 50,000 clones, around 79% of them seen just once. The germline CDR1 and CDR2 sequences are GTSNPN and SVGIG (reference sequence). V was cut by 5 bases and J by 6 bases, with 16 bases left in between. The CDR3 runs to 13 residues. What was sequenced was PBMCs from blood kept in culture. The chain couples TRBV30 to TRBJ2-5; D perhaps matches TRBD1 (6 bases). The receptor was isolated from a human donor with multiple sclerosis. The DNA of the CDR3 is TGTGCCTGGGGCGGACAGAGCCGGAAGACCCAGTACTTC. Protein: CAWGGQSRKTQYF.